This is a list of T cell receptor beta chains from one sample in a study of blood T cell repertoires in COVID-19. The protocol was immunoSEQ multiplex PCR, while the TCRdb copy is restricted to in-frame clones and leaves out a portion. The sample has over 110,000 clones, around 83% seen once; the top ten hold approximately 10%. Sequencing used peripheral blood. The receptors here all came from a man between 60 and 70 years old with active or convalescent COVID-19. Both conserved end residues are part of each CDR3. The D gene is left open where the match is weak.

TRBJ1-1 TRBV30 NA CAWSGQYTEAFF
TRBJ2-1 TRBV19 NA CASSRSSSYNEQFF
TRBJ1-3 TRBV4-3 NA CASSQVRGSGNTIYF
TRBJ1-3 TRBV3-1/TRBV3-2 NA CASSQDIRQAGNTIYF
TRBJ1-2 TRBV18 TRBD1 CASSPGQGNYGYTF
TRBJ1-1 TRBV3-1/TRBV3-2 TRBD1 CASSHAGTGPMNTEAFF
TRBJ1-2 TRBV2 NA CASGQAYGYTF
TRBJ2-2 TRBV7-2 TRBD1 CASSPSIRDRALTGELFF
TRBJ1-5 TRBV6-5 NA CASSYSSGNNQPQHF
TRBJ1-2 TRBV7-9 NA CASRRTGNGYTF
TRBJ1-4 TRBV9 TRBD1 CASSPRVTGRSTNEKLFF
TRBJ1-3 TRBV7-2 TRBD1 CASSLGTGGNTIYF
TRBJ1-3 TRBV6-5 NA CASLERGAPGNTIYF
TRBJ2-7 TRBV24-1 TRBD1 CATGGQASYEQYF
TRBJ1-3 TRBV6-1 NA CASSEAGGAHSSGNTIYF
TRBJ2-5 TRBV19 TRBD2 CASSSLPTSSGETQYF
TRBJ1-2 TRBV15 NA CATSRERAGYNGYTF
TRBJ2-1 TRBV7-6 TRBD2 CASSLKASGRGNEQFF
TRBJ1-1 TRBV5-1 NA CASSSAVPNTEAFF
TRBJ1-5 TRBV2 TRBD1 CATRSGGTGGIFNQPQHF
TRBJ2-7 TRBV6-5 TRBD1 CASSPRTGSYEQYF
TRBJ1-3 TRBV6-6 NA CASSPQGGNTIYF
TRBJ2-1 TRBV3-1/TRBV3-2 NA CASSQARSNEQFF
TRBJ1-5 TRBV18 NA CASSPPGVRAGQPQHF
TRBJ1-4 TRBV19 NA CASSPDPPGSNEKLFF
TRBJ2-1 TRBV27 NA CASSLMSGGQYMQQFF
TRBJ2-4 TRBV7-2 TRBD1 CASSPWDREANIQYF
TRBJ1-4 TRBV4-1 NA CASSLPAVATSEKLFF
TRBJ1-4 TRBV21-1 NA CASSKAHRESDEKLFF
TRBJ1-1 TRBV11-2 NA CASSHEARYTEAFF
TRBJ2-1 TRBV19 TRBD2 CASSGTSGRRVEQFF
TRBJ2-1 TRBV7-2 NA CASSDKVQNEQFF
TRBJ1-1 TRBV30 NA CAWSTGTYTEAFF
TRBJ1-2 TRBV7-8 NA CASSFRDTTYGYTF
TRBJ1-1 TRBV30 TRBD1 CAWLQGSDEAFF
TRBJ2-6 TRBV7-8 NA CASSLAGFSGANVLTF
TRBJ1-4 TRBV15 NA CATSRQVYNEKLFF
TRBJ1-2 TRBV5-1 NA CASSFTTQGKNYGYTF
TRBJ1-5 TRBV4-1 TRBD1 CASSPTGIGPQHF
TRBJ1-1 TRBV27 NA CASSLWATPNTEAFF
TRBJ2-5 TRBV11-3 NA CASSRNTGPTETQYF
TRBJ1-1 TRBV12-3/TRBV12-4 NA CASRTVENTEAFF
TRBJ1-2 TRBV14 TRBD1 CASSQRTRTGWDGYTF
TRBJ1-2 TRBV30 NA CALESNYGYTF
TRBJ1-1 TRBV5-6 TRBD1 CASSLVGQGNTEAFF
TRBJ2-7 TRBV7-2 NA CASIPQGGNEQYF